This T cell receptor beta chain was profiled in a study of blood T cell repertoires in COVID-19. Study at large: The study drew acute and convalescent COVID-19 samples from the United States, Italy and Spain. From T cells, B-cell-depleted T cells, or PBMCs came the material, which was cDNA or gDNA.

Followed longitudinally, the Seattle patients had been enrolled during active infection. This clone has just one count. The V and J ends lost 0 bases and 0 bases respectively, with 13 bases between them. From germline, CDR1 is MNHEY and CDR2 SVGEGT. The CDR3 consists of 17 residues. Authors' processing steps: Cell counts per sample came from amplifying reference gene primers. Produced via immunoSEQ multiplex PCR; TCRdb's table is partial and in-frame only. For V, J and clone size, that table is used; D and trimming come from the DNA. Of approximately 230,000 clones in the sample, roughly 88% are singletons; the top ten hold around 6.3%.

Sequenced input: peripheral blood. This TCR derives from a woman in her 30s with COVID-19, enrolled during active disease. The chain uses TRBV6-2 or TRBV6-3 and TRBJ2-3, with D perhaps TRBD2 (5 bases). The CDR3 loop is CASSYSSPSPSTDTQYF. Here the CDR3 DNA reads TGTGCCAGCAGTTACTCGAGTCCTAGCCCTAGCACAGATACGCAGTATTTT.